This TCR beta chain is drawn from a study of blood T cell repertoires in COVID-19. Germline assignment: CDR1 SGHRS and CDR2 YFSETQ. The CDR3 is 17 amino acids. The V and J ends lost 3 bases and 0 bases, in that order; junction bases with no gene match: 6. Sequenced by immunoSEQ multiplex PCR; TCRdb stores in-frame clones only, minus some. The repertoire holds 430,000 or so clones, approximately 90% seen once, with around 0.92% in the top ten. Sample: peripheral blood. The receptor was isolated from a man aged 18 to 30 with COVID-19, enrolled during active disease. This sequence joins TRBV5-1 and TRBJ2-6; 7 bases align to TRBD1. CDR3 residues: CASSWGQPDSGANVLTF. The CDR3 region has the DNA TGCGCCAGCAGCTGGGGACAGCCGGACTCTGGGGCCAACGTCCTGACTTTC.